There are many counts of the clone carrying this T cell receptor beta chain. This sample includes further DNA sequences coding for the same CDR3. The entry originates in a study of shared clonotypes between healthy human individuals. Among the unsorted PBMC samples, replicate PCRs used roughly 300 ng DNA, roughly 30,000 T cell genomes. DNA from unsorted PBMC was sequenced on ten immunoSEQ deep assay plates. The method was immunoSEQ multiplex PCR; TCRdb's version includes in-frame clones alone and lacks a portion of them. The table includes fewer than 600,000 clones, roughly three quarters detected once. Genomic DNA from unsorted samples was obtained from 70 million to 90 million PBMCs (per sample). The CDR3 is 15 amino acids. Germline V gives CDR1 KGHSH, CDR2 LQKENI. V gave up 0 bases and J gave up 2 bases, with 11 bases separating them.

This TCR was sampled from a woman aged 40 to 50 in good health. Some clones in this sample may be carry-over from other donors' samples. V gene TRBV18 combines with J gene TRBJ2-7, with D perhaps TRBD1 (5 bases). Sequenced sample: PBMCs. The CDR3 sequence is CASSPPGRAPYEQYF. The CDR3 DNA sequence: TGTGCCAGCTCACCACCCGGCAGGGCCCCCTACGAGCAGTACTTC.